One sample yielded the 8 T cell receptor beta chains listed below, sequenced in a study of circulating tumor DNA in untreated peripheral T-cell lymphoma. Using immunoSEQ multiplex PCR, the repertoire was profiled, and TCRdb retains in-frame clones only, with some absent. The table has hundreds of clones, over 55% seen once. The source material was cell-free DNA from blood serum. These receptors were obtained from a human donor with peripheral T-cell lymphoma.

The V call is TRBV4-2, the J call TRBJ1-6; tentative D call: TRBD1 (5 bases). The CDR3 spans 15 residues. V was shortened by 3 bases and J by 6 bases, with 12 bases between the two germline ends. CDR1 is LGHNA and CDR2 is YNFKEQ in the germline V gene. CDR3 amino acids: CASSHWGVLNSPLHF. CDR3 bases: TGTGCCAGCAGCCACTGGGGGGTTCTTAATTCACCCCTCCACTTT.

The rearrangement uses TRBV11-2 and TRBJ2-2; 15 bases are a match to TRBD2. With V trimmed by 6 bases and J by 3 bases, 11 bases remained unmatched. Germline CDR1 and CDR2: SGHAT and FQNNGV. This CDR3 spans 19 amino acids. CDR3 DNA sequence: TGTGCCAGCAGACGCCCGGGACTAGCGGGAGGCGGGGACACCGGGGAGCTGTTTTTT. It translates to CASRRPGLAGGGDTGELFF.

This chain connects TRBV30 to TRBJ2-5, with 11 bases that match TRBD1. V shed 5 bases and J 3 bases; nucleotides not matched to a gene: 5. The CDR3 consists of 14 residues. Per germline, CDR1 GTSNPN and CDR2 SVGIG (reference sequence). CDR3: CAWGTGGEEETQYF. CDR3 coding DNA: TGTGCCTGGGGGACAGGGGGAGAGGAAGAGACCCAGTACTTC.

The chain couples TRBV2 to TRBJ1-5, with 8 bases matching TRBD1. The CDR3 totals 16 residues. After removal of 4 bases from V and 6 bases from J, the junction contained 11 bases not matched to a gene. Germline CDR1 and CDR2: SNHLY and FYNNEI. The CDR3 DNA is TGTGCCAGCAGTGGGTCTGTCAACAGGGGGGGTCAGCCCCAGCATTTT. Its translation is CASSGSVNRGGQPQHF.

The rearrangement uses TRBV6-5 and TRBJ1-1, with D perhaps TRBD1 (5 bases). V was shortened by 2 bases and J by 5 bases, with 9 bases between the two germline ends. This CDR3 comprises 13 residues. Germline values: CDR1 MNHEY, CDR2 SVGAGI. CDR3 residues: CASSYQGSTEAFF. Written as DNA, the CDR3 is TGTGCCAGCAGTTACCAGGGATCGACTGAAGCTTTCTTT.

This clone is deemed hyperexpanded. V gene TRBV13 combines with J gene TRBJ2-7, with a tentative D call TRBD2 (7 bases). CDR3 length: 13 residues. Deletions cut 5 bases from V and 0 bases from J, with 8 bases between. CDR1 and CDR2 from the germline V gene are PRHDT and FYEKMQ (reference sequence). The CDR3 reads CASSRGASYEQYF. The CDR3 DNA follows: TGTGCCAGCAGCCGGGGGGCCTCCTACGAGCAGTACTTC.

The rearrangement links TRBV5-4 to TRBJ2-3; D call uncertain. Per germline, CDR1 SGHNT and CDR2 YYREEE (reference sequence). There are 14 residues in the CDR3. With 0 bases removed from V and 5 bases from J, the gap between germline ends came to 10 bases. In DNA, the CDR3 is TGTGCCAGCAGCTTGGTCACCGCCGGAGATACGCAGTATTTT. Its protein is CASSLVTAGDTQYF.

V gene TRBV5-1 combines with J gene TRBJ2-3; 9 bases map to TRBD2. CDR1 SGHRS and CDR2 YFSETQ come from the germline V gene. The V and J ends lost 5 bases and 0 bases, in that order; junction bases with no gene match: 7. CDR3 size: 16 residues. The CDR3 coding sequence is TGCGCCAGCAGACGGGCAACTAGCGGGAGCACAGATACGCAGTATTTT. This codes for CASRRATSGSTDTQYF.